This T cell receptor beta chain emerged from a study of immune evolution from preneoplasia to lung adenocarcinoma (dated by TCRdb to 2020 to 2022). Turning to the overall study: No AAH lesions showed HLA loss of heterozygosity, compared with 7% of AIS, 15% of MIA and approximately 34% of ADC lesions. The study combined immune gene expression, TCR sequencing and multiplex immunofluorescence to profile immune contexture across lung adenocarcinoma precursors and invasive adenocarcinoma. Resected precursor lesions (AAH, AIS, MIA) and invasive adenocarcinomas were each compared against paired morphologically normal lung tissue. Sample size was based on specimen availability rather than a prior power calculation. Whole exome sequencing and methylation data from the same cohort of nodules were integrated with the immune data. A total of 50 to 55 patients with pulmonary nodules who underwent surgical resection were included in the overall cohort. TCR sequencing data came from approximately 51 patients. It was reported in the study that 85 to 120 samples were used for TCR sequencing. POLYSOLVER was used to infer Class I HLA alleles from exome data, while LOHHLA was used to detect allele-specific HLA loss.

Regarding this clone: Its antigen target is currently unknown. No base qualities exist here, and no much larger clone lies one base off it.

The CDR3 runs 13 amino acids, cysteine and phenylalanine included. Solely the CDR3 DNA is kept, with 39 bases framed from the first base. The germline V gene yields SGHRS for CDR1 and YFSETQ for CDR2. The trim is 2 bases for V and 2 bases for J, with a gap of 7 bases between the germline ends. Points the paper makes about the study in general: Normal lung had the highest top T cell clone frequencies, which appeared to decline progressively from AAH through AIS, MIA and invasive adenocarcinoma. The findings reflected association rather than direct causation, and larger cohorts with long-term follow-up and longitudinal biopsies were considered necessary. Because every patient came from Japan and China, how well the results apply to Western populations was uncertain. Normal lung showed the highest clonality, whereas later-stage lesions appeared to have higher T cell density and diversity but lower clonality. The highest T cell clonality was observed in KRAS-mutant nodules compared with EGFR-mutant or double wild-type lesions.

TCR beta CDR3 regions were sequenced from DNA using the immunoSEQ hsTCRbeta Kit. Concerning the study's data processing: The ImmunoSEQ Analyzer was used to analyse the TCR sequencing data. T cell clonality was calculated on productive rearrangements as 1 minus Pielou's evenness. The inverse Simpson index, applied to productive templates, was used to measure T cell diversity. T cell density was defined as TCR beta template counts normalized to usable DNA, with usable DNA estimated by amplifying and sequencing housekeeping genes. Two-sided Kruskal-Wallis tests were used to compare TCR metrics across histologic stages. TCRdb stores this immuneACCESS table with in-frame sequences only. Part of the clones is absent; in the studies checked, under half of the shortfall reflects unresolved V genes, and no reason is known for the rest. Clone size and V and J calls were adopted from that table, with D and trimming inferred from the DNA. Across this sample there are tens of thousands of clones, with approximately 80% seen only once. Together, the top ten hold about 4.7% of the sample.

Patients underwent resection in Japan or China between the mid-2010s and the late 2010s. Two lung cancer pathologists independently confirmed the histologic diagnosis of each case on H&E slides. To enrich premalignant or tumor cells for nucleic acid extraction, macro-dissection was performed after pathologic assessment. DNA was isolated from FFPE tissue using the AllPrep DNA/RNA FFPE Kit. Material for sequencing was FFPE invasive lung adenocarcinoma tissue. The meaning of the sample's cell subset or site label: frankly invasive lung adenocarcinoma (ADC). The clonotype was recovered from a person between 60 and 69 years old with lung adenocarcinoma. The V gene is TRBV5-1 and the J gene is TRBJ2-5; the D gene cannot be resolved reliably. The DNA is TGCGCCAGCAGCTTCGGCCCTCAAGAGACCCAGTACTTC. This sequence encodes CASSFGPQETQYF.